This T cell receptor (beta chain) was identified in a study of cytomegalovirus exposure and HLA in healthy donors (TCRdb year 2017). About the investigation overall: According to an earlier analysis of several hundred of the donors, some 180 million T cells yielded roughly 110 million unique TCR beta sequences and around 300 Gb of sequence data. Both class I and class II loci were covered by HLA typing, at four-digit resolution. Across 300 to 500 genotyped donors of the cohort, an average of roughly 200,000 unique TCR beta nucleotide sequences per donor were sequenced, and roughly 20% of those sequences were non-productive. Donor age, sex, ethnicity and CMV serostatus were collected together with the repertoire data. All discovery cohort repertoires had been generated using a single sequencing platform. A later genetic analysis used genome-wide SNP genotypes for about three fifths of the 666 donors, treating that subset as a discovery cohort. The number of typed donors differed by locus: 629-630 for A, B, C, DRB1 and DQB1; approximately 520 for DQA1; around 610 for DPA1; and some 430 for DPB1. High-throughput TCR immunosequencing, statistical association of individual TCRs with disease status, and machine learning were combined to predict cytomegalovirus infection status. In the later analysis, no new phenotypic data were used to find candidate immune exposures; instead, reliance was placed on TCR beta sequences and their occurrence across donors. To decide whether each TCR beta V gene segment behaved as functional or pseudogenic, an earlier analysis of some 540 of the donors relied on high-throughput TCR beta sequencing. Several DR-DQ haplotypes were treated as single units for association and clustering because of strong linkage in the cohort. The aim of the study was to test whether cataloging public T cell receptors could identify signatures of past pathogen exposure. An early release that covered more than 550 HLA-typed donors contained approximately 300 gigabases of sequencing data and tens of millions of unique TCR sequences. Of the 398 genotyped donors, over 65% fell in the genetic ancestry cluster associated with self-reported Caucasian donors. The T cell repertoires of several hundred subjects were profiled by immunosequencing and related to cytomegalovirus serostatus. A later analysis re-analyzed previously published TCR beta repertoires from several hundred donors and added high-resolution HLA genotyping to study TCR occurrence patterns. In addition to the first cohort of approximately 650 subjects, a separate validation cohort of 120 different subjects was used.

As for this clone: No cognate antigen has been identified for it. The sample holds no much larger clone one base away, and base qualities are not on file.

In total, 666 healthy bone marrow donors made up the cohort. Cohort members were all nominally healthy when sampled, although unrecorded immune exposures were likely present. The donor was CMV seropositive and belonged to the group of 270 or so seropositive cohort members. Every donor gave a peripheral blood sample, and the peripheral blood mononuclear cells from that sample were used for TCR beta sequencing. The Qiagen DNeasy Blood Extraction Kit was used to extract genomic DNA from the blood cell samples. Results the study describes overall, beyond this receptor: The study gave a list of some 150 TCR beta chains associated with cytomegalovirus. In vitro tests confirmed that a few of the cytomegalovirus-associated TCR beta chains recognize cytomegalovirus antigens. Specific HLA alleles were associated with 15,000 to 20,000 TCR beta sequences at a false discovery rate of 0.05 in a later analysis. According to a later genetic analysis, donors in an Asian-associated ancestry cluster had fewer N-insertions in productive TCRs than the approximately 650-donor mean. Because counts were too low, about 18 rarely observed V segments, including chromosome 9 orphons, were excluded from the earlier analysis of a few hundred of the donors. The classifier was reported to diagnose cytomegalovirus status with high specificity and sensitivity in both the original cohort and the validation cohort. Assigning TCR associations to individual alleles was difficult when HLA alleles, especially DR and DQ, strongly co-occurred. Correlated functional status among segregating V segments might be attributable to linkage disequilibrium, but an unknown experimental factor could not be ruled out. Sequencing depth was assumed to be roughly uniform across donors in the presence/absence analyses, though that assumption may not hold. According to a later analysis, most CMV-associated TCR beta chains appeared to be HLA-restricted, and the HLA associations seemed to be driven largely by CMV exposure. In a later analysis, the rate of TCR association differed among HLA loci, with DRB1 alleles having the most associated TCRs and HLA-C alleles having the fewest. A later analysis reported that several top co-occurrence clusters appeared linked to parvovirus B19, influenza, CMV and Epstein-Barr virus. V-gene and J-gene trimming of TCR beta chains was associated with a missense DCLRE1C variant in a later genetic analysis, and the association was replicated in an independent cohort. Only TCR beta chains were sequenced in this cohort, and the absence of alpha or paired-chain data limited detectable features. A later analysis found that HLA-associated TCR beta chains were more clonally expanded and had lower generation probabilities than equally common non-associated chains. CMV serostatus was the only immune exposure information available for the cohort. The sequencing pipeline was judged likely to have produced a cluster of highly shared sequence variants as a technical artifact. Most TCR sequences were observed very rarely across donors, whereas some public TCRs were present in many individuals. Some IMGT-functional V segments, including TRBV6-2 and TRBV6-3, could not be distinguished by the 87-base-pair reads and were therefore excluded. The authors suggested that the approach could potentially be extended to other disease states and immunological phenotypes. A further reported finding was that TCR beta sequences accurately predicted the HLA-A and HLA-B alleles for most subjects in the first cohort. An earlier analysis of several hundred of the donors showed that most TCR beta V segments appeared in productive rearrangements either about 87% or about 30% of the time, which broadly matched IMGT annotations. Because HLA typing was missing for some donors at each locus, association tests included only the typed subset.

V drops 0 bases and J drops 4 bases, leaving 9 bases in between. From the cysteine up to the phenylalanine, the CDR3 has a length of 14 residues. Only the CDR3 region is kept as DNA, spanning 42 bases read in frame from base 1. The germline V gene yields SGDLS for CDR1 and YYNGEE for CDR2. Libraries came from the immunoSEQ multiplex PCR assay. For the multiplex PCR, a mixture combining 60 forward primers for TCR Vbeta segments and 13 reverse primers for TCR Jbeta segments was used. Amplification of the CDR3 region of rearranged TCR beta genes was performed with a multiplex PCR assay on genomic DNA. The amplified TCR beta libraries were sequenced on the Illumina HiSeq System as 87-base-pair reads. Under the source paper's analysis protocol: Across the 640 or so repertoires, a later analysis counted approximately 75 million unique TCR beta chains, roughly 11 million of which were shared by at least two donors. Raw reads were error-corrected and collapsed into unique sequences by a nearest-neighbor algorithm in which closely related sequences were merged to remove PCR and sequencing errors. To assign V, D and J gene segments, CDR3 sequences were aligned to IMGT reference sequences. Each retained sequence needed at least a six-nucleotide match to both a V gene segment and a J gene segment. A rearrangement counted as productive if the CDR3 had no stop codons and remained in frame with V and J, and every other rearrangement counted as non-productive. Following IMGT convention, CDR3 was defined as the stretch from the second conserved V-encoded cysteine up to the conserved J-encoded phenylalanine. In an earlier analysis of around 640 of the donors, sequences lacking an unambiguous match to a single V gene segment were excluded. In an earlier analysis of approximately 560 of the donors, a V segment was called functional when productive rearrangements were above 56.7%, and segregating when the standard deviation between donors exceeded 5%. A statistical classification framework was built to diagnose cytomegalovirus status from the catalog of TCR beta chain sequences. In a later analysis, V and J genes were assigned by comparing TCR nucleotide sequences against IMGT/GENE-DB human TR gene sequences. A later analysis assigned CDR3 sequences and most-parsimonious VDJ recombination scenarios with the TCRdist pipeline. In a later analysis, every TCR beta chain was defined by the combination of its CDR3 amino acid sequence and its V-gene family, and reads without a unique V-gene family were dropped. As a way to deal with suspected cross-contamination and a sequencing artifact, a later analysis dropped 500 to 700 nucleotide sequences that were highly shared and had low generation probability. For each public chain, a later analysis derived a clonal expansion index from normalized ranks of inferred template counts within each repertoire. A later analysis computed generation probabilities with a VDJ recombination model fitted to out-of-frame rearrangements, and checked the results against IGoR. Hypergeometric tests were used in a later analysis to score TCR-TCR, TCR-HLA and TCR-CMV co-occurrence, with a repertoire-size bias correction applied to the TCR pairs. False discovery rates were estimated in a later analysis by permuting HLA or CMV assignments 20 times. In a later analysis, co-occurring TCRs were grouped using DBSCAN, and TCRdist sequence similarity was added for clustering within HLA-allele-positive subsets. Co-occurrence clustering excluded repertoires with fewer than 30,000 or more than 120,000 public chains, plus five with anomalous nucleotide sharing. Not all clones reach the TCRdb copy of this immuneACCESS table, which keeps in-frame sequences only. Checked studies attribute under half of the gap to unresolved V genes and leave the rest unexplained. The DNA gave D and trimming, while V, J and clone size come from that table. The sample table lists over 150,000 clones, about four fifths of them with a count of one. Under 7.5% of the sample belongs to the ten largest clones.

Sequenced input: PBMCs. This sequence originates from a man under 40 in good health and CMV-seropositive. Rearrangement joined TRBV9 to TRBJ2-3; the D gene is not confidently resolved. CDR3 loop: CASSVVRSADTQYF. The DNA reads as follows: TGTGCCAGCAGCGTAGTACGTTCGGCAGATACGCAGTATTTT.